This T cell receptor beta chain emerged from a study of blood T cell repertoires in COVID-19. Only in-frame clones appear in the TCRdb table, and some are missing; sequencing was by immunoSEQ multiplex PCR. The sample lists tens of thousands of clones, roughly 85% occurring once. Germline V gene data show CDR1 as MNHNS and CDR2 as SASEGT. This CDR3 is built from 15 residues. The V segment lost 3 bases and the J segment 4 bases; nucleotides outside the gene matches: 9. The genes are TRBV6-1 and TRBJ2-7; TRBD1 agrees at 7 bases. Sequenced: peripheral blood. This TCR was recovered from a middle-aged man with COVID-19, enrolled during active disease. CDR3 residues: CASSDRARGLYEQYF. The CDR3 DNA reads TGTGCCAGCAGTGACCGGGCTAGGGGGCTTTACGAGCAGTACTTC.